A single sample gave rise to the 13 T cell receptor beta chains below, sequenced in a study of prognosis after radiotherapy for stage I lung cancer. Genomic DNA yielded TCR beta CDR3, amplified by two-round multiplex PCR. Round one of PCR was performed, and it used primers specific to each TRBV and TRBJ gene. TCRdb re-analysed the multiplex PCR reads in MiXCR, keeping a single row per CDR3 protein. The data hold about 51,000 distinct CDR3 sequences, with approximately 35% observed a single time. The material was PBMCs, obtained before or after stereotactic body radiation therapy (not recorded which). These receptors were collected from a donor aged 50 or older with non-small cell lung cancer.

Comment on this clonotype: Just one base apart from a much larger clone, this may be a read error. This chain connects TRBV7-9 to TRBJ1-1, with D perhaps TRBD1 (5 bases). The CDR3 runs to 16 residues. Trimming took 2 bases from V and 0 from J, leaving 13 bases between them. From germline, CDR1 is SEHNR and CDR2 FQNEAQ (reference sequence). The CDR3 nucleotides are TGTGCCAGCAGCTTACAGGGCGGGTTGATGAACACTGAAGCTTTCTTT. Translation gives CASSLQGGLMNTEAFF.

Details on this clonotype: This is likely an artifact of a read error, given a far larger clone one base away. The chain employs TRBV7-9 and TRBJ1-2; D remains unclear. The germline V gene has CDR1 SEHNR and CDR2 FQNEAQ (reference sequence). The CDR3 loop spans 14 amino acids. V lost 5 bases and J lost 7, with 17 bases in between. The CDR3 protein is CASSPVVELRGYTF. The CDR3 DNA follows: TGTGCCAGCAGCCCTGTTGTGGAATTGCGTGGCTACACCTTC.

The chain carries TRBV5-8 and TRBJ2-1; weak D call: TRBD1 (6 bases). V dropped 0 bases and J dropped 7 bases, with 14 bases sitting between them. Germline-derived CDR1 and CDR2 are SGHTS and YDEGEE. The CDR3 is 15 residues long. CDR3 DNA sequence: TGTGCCAGCAGCTTGGTGGGACACGCAAGGAATGAGCAGTTCTTC. Its protein is CASSLVGHARNEQFF.

In the case of this clonotype: This sequence may be a read error, since a much larger clone differs from it by one base. The J gene is TRBJ2-2, the V gene TRBV7-8; tentatively, D is TRBD2 (5 bases). The V end was cut by 5 bases, the J end by 5 bases, with 18 bases between. Germline V lookup: CDR1 SGHVS, CDR2 FQNEAQ. This CDR3 contains 16 residues. The CDR3 reads CASSPPLVRVTGELFF. The CDR3 DNA sequence: TGTGCCAGCAGCCCCCCACTAGTGAGGGTGACCGGGGAGCTGTTTTTT.

This clonotype came up a few times. A read error may explain this, as a much larger clone is one base away. The V gene is TRBV6-5, the J gene TRBJ2-7; D remains unclear. This CDR3 comprises 12 residues. Looked up from germline, CDR1 is MNHEY and CDR2 is SVGAGI. Here the CDR3 DNA reads TGTGCCAGCATTTACGAGGTAGTCTCTCAGTACTTC. Protein product: CASIYEVVSQYF.

This clonotype was seen many times. In nucleotides, the CDR3 is TGCAGTGCTAGTAAGTTTGCAACGGTATGGGAGGACAATGAGCAGTTCTTC. This sequence encodes CSASKFATVWEDNEQFF. This rearrangement joins TRBV20-1 to TRBJ2-1, with D possibly being TRBD2 (6 bases). Trimming stripped 3 bases from V and 5 bases from J, with 23 bases between. Per the germline V gene, CDR1 is DFQATT and CDR2 is SNEGSKA (reference sequence). The CDR3 contains 17 residues.

A remark on this clonotype: A far bigger clonotype differs at one base, so this is likely a read error. This chain joins TRBV7-9 and TRBJ1-3; D is possibly TRBD1 (6 bases). CDR1 and CDR2 (germline): SEHNR, FQNEAQ (reference sequence). The CDR3 loop spans 15 amino acids. CDR3 nucleotides: TGTGCCAGCAGCTTTTCGGGGGCCTCTGTAAACACCATATATTTT. This codes for CASSFSGASVNTIYF. The full variable domain, rest sourced from reference TRBV7-9 and TRBJ1-3, is DTGVSQNPRHKITKRGQNVTFRCDPISEHNRLYWYRQTLGQGPEFLTYFQNEAQLEKSRLLSDRFSAERPKGSFSTLEIQRTEQGDSAMYLCASSFSGASVNTIYFGEGSWLTVV.

In its sample, this clonotype was seen many times. This chain uses TRBV11-2 with TRBJ2-7; 9 bases match TRBD1. The junction had 9 bases not matched to a gene; V was cut back by 6 bases and J by 6 bases. The CDR3 runs 14 residues. Germline values: CDR1 SGHAT, CDR2 FQNNGV. In DNA form, the CDR3 reads TGTGCCAGCAGGGACAGGACAGGGGCGGGCGAGCAGTACTTC. Encoded protein: CASRDRTGAGEQYF.

Regarding this clonotype: A much larger clone lies a single base off, so this may be a read error. V and J are TRBV4-3 and TRBJ2-2, with D possibly matching TRBD2 (5 bases). This CDR3 comprises 13 residues. The V end lost 8 bases, the J end lost 1 base, and 8 bases lay between the germline ends. Germline loops: CDR1 LGHNA, CDR2 YSLEER. The CDR3 spells CASVSGNTGELFF. For the CDR3, the DNA is TGCGCCAGCGTAAGCGGGAACACCGGGGAGCTGTTTTTT.

A few counts support this clonotype. V gene TRBV7-9 combines with J gene TRBJ2-7; 8 nucleotides align to TRBD2. Germline V gene sequence: CDR1 SEHNR, CDR2 FQNEAQ (reference sequence). The CDR3 is made up of 17 amino acids. Trimming removed 2 bases from V and 4 bases from J; junction bases left unmatched: 13. The CDR3 region has the DNA TGTGCCAGCAGCTTACGCTCGGGGGGGGGGCCCTCTTACGAGCAGTACTTC. Translating it yields CASSLRSGGGPSYEQYF.

With regard to this clonotype: A much bigger clone sits one base away, suggesting this may be a read error. The chain recombines TRBV5-1 with TRBJ2-5; 11 bases are a match to TRBD2. The CDR3 length is 20 residues. V was clipped by 4 bases and J by 5 bases; unmatched bases: 22. Germline V CDR1 and CDR2: SGHRS, YFSETQ. This CDR3 reads CASSREVSGTSGTLGETQYF. In DNA, the CDR3 is TGCGCCAGCAGCCGAGAAGTCTCCGGGACTAGCGGCACCTTGGGGGAGACCCAGTACTTC.

By frequency in the sample, this clonotype is medium-sized. The chain recombines TRBV6-5 with TRBJ2-1; maybe TRBD2 (5 bases). The CDR3 totals 15 residues. Trimming left V 4 bases short and J 4 bases short, with 14 bases between. Germline V CDR1 and CDR2: MNHEY, SVGAGI. CDR3 in DNA: TGTGCCAGCAGTTTGACGGGATCGGGATACAATGAGCAGTTCTTC. Its translation: CASSLTGSGYNEQFF.

This clonotype has ten or more counts. The rearrangement uses TRBV5-1 and TRBJ2-7; D unclear. Trimming pared 3 bases from V and 3 bases from J, leaving 7 bases between. CDR3 size: 12 residues. CDR1 is SGHRS and CDR2 is YFSETQ in the germline V gene. This CDR3 reads CASSSSNYEQYF. In DNA form, the CDR3 reads TGCGCCAGCAGCTCATCAAACTACGAGCAGTACTTC.